This TCR beta chain was obtained from a study of T-cell memory formation after mild COVID-19. TCRdb passed the 5' RACE reads through MiXCR, listing each CDR3 protein once. The sample yields some 150,000 distinct CDR3 sequences, 15% to 20% seen once. As concerns this clonotype: Its antigen is not identified.

Looked up from germline, CDR1 is DFQATT and CDR2 is SNEGSKA (reference sequence). CDR3 size: 13 residues. With 6 bases removed from V and 2 bases from J, the gap between germline ends came to 11 bases. Study outcomes and limitations: Contracting CD8+ clones were enriched in EMRA, CD4+ mainly in CM and EM.

The sample taken for sequencing was PBMCs or a T cell subset sorted from them (not recorded which). The clonotype originates from an adult woman who had mild COVID-19 (a few samples of this study predate the infection). Cell type and time point are not known. The chain recombines TRBV20-1 with TRBJ2-1; D uncertain. CDR3 region: CSAGKKAYNEQFF. As DNA, the CDR3 is TGCAGTGCGGGGAAGAAAGCCTACAATGAGCAGTTCTTC.